This TCR beta chain was captured by sequencing in a study of blood T cell repertoires in COVID-19. About the research overall: Sources were T cells, B-cell-depleted T cells, or PBMCs; the material itself was cDNA or gDNA.

In the original workflow: It was from reference gene primer amplification that nucleated cell counts were estimated. Profiled with immunoSEQ multiplex PCR; TCRdb holds only in-frame clones, not every one. D and trimming were read from the DNA, whereas the V and J calls and clone size are those reported in that table. The sample records about 120,000 clones, about four fifths being singletons. This CDR3 is built from 17 residues. Germline CDR1 reads MDHEN; CDR2 reads SYDVKM. Trimming removed 6 bases at V and 3 bases at J, with 18 bases between. This clonotype was obtained from a human donor in a cohort sampled during active COVID-19. The specimen sequenced was peripheral blood. The gene calls are TRBV28 and TRBJ1-6, with a tentative D call TRBD1 (6 bases). The CDR3 sequence is CASSSPSQGIYNSPLHF. The CDR3 region has the DNA TGTGCCAGCAGCAGCCCCTCCCAGGGGATCTATAATTCACCCCTCCACTTT.